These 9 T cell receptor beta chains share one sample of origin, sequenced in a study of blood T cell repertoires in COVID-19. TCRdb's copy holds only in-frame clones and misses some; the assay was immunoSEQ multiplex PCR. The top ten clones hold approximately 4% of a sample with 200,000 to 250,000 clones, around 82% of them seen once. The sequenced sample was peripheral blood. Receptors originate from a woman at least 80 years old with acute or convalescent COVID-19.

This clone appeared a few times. For the CDR3, the DNA is TGTGCTAGTGTCAGACAGCTTGGGAACACTGAAGCTTTCTTT. Encoded protein: CASVRQLGNTEAFF. The chain joins TRBV12-5 to TRBJ1-1; perhaps TRBD1 as D (5 bases). Trimming removed 7 bases from V and 1 base from J, with 13 bases in between. This CDR3 region has 14 residues. Germline V gene sequence: CDR1 LGHNT, CDR2 FRNRAP.

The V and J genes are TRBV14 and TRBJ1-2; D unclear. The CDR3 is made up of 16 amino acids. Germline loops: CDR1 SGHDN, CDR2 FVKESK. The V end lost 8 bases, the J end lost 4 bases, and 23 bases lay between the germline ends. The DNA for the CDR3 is TGTGCCAGCTCCCTCGGGTTTCCGATACCGGCCTATGGCTACACCTTC. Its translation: CASSLGFPIPAYGYTF.

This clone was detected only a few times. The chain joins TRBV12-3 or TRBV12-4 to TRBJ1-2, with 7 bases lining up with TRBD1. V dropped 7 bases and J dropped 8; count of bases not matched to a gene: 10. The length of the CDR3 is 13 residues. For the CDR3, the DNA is TGTGCCAGCACCCTAACAGGGGTGGGGGGCTACACCTTC. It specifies CASTLTGVGGYTF.

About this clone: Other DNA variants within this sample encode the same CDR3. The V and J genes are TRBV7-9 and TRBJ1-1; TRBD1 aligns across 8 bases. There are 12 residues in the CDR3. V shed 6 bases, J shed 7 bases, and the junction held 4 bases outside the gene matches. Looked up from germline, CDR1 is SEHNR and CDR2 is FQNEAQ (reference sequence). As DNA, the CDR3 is TGTGCCAGCAGTCTAGGACAGGGTGAAGCTTTCTTT. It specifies CASSLGQGEAFF.

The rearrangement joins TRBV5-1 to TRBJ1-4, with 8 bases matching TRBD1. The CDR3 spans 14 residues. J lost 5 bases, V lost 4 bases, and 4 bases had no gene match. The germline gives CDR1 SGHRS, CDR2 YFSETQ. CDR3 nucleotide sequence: TGCGCCAGCAGCGACAGGGGTGGGAATGAAAAACTGTTTTTT. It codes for CASSDRGGNEKLFF.

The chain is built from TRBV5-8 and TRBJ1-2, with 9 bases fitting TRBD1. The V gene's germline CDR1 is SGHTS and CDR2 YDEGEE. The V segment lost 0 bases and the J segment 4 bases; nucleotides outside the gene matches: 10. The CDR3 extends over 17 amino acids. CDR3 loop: CASSLAHGQGFRYGYTF. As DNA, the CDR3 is TGTGCCAGCAGCTTGGCCCACGGACAGGGGTTTCGCTATGGCTACACCTTC.

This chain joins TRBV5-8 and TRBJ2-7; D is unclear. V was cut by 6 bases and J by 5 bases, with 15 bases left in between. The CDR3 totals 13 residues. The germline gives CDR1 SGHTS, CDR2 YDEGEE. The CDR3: CASTKRELHEQYF. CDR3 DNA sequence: TGTGCCAGCACGAAACGCGAACTCCACGAGCAGTACTTC.

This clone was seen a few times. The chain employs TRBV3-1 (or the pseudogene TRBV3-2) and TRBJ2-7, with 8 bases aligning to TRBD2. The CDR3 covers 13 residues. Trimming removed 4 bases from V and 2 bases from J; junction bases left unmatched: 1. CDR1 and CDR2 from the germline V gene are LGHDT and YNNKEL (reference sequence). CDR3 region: CASSPGGPYEQYF. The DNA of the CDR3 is TGTGCCAGCAGCCCGGGGGGGCCCTACGAGCAGTACTTC.

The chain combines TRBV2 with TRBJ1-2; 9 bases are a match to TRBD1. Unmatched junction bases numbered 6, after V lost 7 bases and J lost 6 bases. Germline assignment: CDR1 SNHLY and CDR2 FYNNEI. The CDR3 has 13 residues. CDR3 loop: CASMLDRGHGYTF. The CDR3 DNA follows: TGTGCCAGCATGCTGGACAGGGGCCATGGCTACACCTTC.